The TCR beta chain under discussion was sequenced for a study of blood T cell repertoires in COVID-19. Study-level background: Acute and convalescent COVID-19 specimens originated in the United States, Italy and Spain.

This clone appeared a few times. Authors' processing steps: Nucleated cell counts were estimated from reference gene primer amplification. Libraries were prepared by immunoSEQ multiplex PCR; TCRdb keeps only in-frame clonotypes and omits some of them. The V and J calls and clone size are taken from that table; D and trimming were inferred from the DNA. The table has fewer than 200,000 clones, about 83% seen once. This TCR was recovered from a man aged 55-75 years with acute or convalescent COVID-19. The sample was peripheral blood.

The CDR3 spells CASSQEATGSNYGYTF. The DNA of the CDR3 is TGCGCCAGCAGCCAAGAAGCGACAGGGTCTAACTATGGCTACACCTTC. The chain couples TRBV4-1 to TRBJ1-2; 7 bases line up with TRBD1. Germline V CDR1 and CDR2: MGHRA, YSYEKL. The junction had 4 bases not matched to a gene; V was cut back by 0 bases and J by 0 bases. CDR3 length: 16 residues.